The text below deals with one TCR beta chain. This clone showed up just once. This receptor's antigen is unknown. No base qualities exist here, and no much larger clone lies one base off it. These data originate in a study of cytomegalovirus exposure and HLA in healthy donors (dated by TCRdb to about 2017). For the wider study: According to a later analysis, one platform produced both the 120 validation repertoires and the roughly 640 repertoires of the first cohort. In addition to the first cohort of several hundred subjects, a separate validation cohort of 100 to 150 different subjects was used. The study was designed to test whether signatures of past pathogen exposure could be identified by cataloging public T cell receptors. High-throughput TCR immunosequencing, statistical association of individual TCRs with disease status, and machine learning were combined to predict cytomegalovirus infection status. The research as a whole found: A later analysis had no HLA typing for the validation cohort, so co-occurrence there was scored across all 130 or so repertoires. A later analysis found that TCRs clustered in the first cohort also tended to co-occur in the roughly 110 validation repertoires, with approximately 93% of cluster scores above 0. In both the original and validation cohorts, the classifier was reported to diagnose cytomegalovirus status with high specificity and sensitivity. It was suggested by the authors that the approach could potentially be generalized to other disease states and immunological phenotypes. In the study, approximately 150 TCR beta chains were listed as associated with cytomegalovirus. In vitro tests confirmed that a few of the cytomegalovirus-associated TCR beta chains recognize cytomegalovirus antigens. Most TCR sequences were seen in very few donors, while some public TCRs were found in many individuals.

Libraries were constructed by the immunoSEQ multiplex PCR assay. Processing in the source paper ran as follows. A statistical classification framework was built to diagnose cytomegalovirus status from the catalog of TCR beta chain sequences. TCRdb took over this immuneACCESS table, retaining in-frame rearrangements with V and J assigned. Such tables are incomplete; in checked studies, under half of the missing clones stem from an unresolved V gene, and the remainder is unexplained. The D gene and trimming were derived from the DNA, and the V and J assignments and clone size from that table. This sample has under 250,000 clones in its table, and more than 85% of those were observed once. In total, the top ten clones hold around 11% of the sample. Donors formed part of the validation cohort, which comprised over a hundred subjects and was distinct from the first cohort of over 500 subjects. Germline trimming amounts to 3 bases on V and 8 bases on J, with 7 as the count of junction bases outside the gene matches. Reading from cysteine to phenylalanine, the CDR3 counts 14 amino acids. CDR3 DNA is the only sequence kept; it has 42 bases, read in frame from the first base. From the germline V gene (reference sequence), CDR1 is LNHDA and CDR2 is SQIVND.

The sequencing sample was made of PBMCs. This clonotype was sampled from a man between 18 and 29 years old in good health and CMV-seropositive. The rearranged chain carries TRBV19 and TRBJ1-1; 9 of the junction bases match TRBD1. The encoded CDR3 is CASSMGQGAIEAFF. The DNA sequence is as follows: TGTGCCAGTAGTATGGGACAGGGAGCTATAGAAGCTTTCTTT.